This T cell receptor beta chain emerged from a study of blood T cell repertoires in COVID-19 (dated by TCRdb to 2018 to 2020). Study-level background: The collaborator samples originated in the United States, Italy and Spain and spanned the acute and convalescent phases of COVID-19. The material from the prospective study consisted of cDNA or gDNA derived from T cells, B-cell-depleted T cells, or PBMCs. The dataset comprised deeply sampled blood TCRbeta repertoires from subjects exposed to, actively infected with, or recovered from COVID-19. The repertoires were released in a freely available public database intended as a resource for research on the immune response to SARS-CoV-2. The samples were drawn from two sources: the first 160 participants of the ongoing ImmuneRACE study, and over 950 subjects contributed by 6 global collaborators. Sample metadata almost always included a de-identified subject ID, COVID-19 status, age in years and sex. Where available, HLA class I and class II types were taken from metadata supplied by the sample provider and were not determined by assay-based typing. Overall study results and their limits: Clinical and demographic metadata were provided uncurated, with the amount varying by source and participant.

TCRbeta CDR3 regions were amplified from genomic DNA by means of the immunoSEQ Assay, a bias-controlled multiplex PCR. The authors processed their data as follows. Nucleated cell counts per sample were estimated from amplification of reference gene primers within the assay. To quantify the absolute abundance of each unique TCRbeta CDR3 rearrangement, sequence reads were collapsed and filtered. Productive Simpson clonality was computed per sample as the square root of Simpson's diversity index over productive rearrangements. The clones in this table, taken by TCRdb from immuneACCESS, are in-frame only. Not every clone is retained; where verified, under half of the shortfall comes from an unresolved V gene, and the cause of the rest is unknown. V, J and clone size reflect that table, while D and trimming were determined from the DNA. Here the sample has around 60,000 clones; approximately 84% occur a single time. The biggest ten clones account for about 15% of the sample.

Remarks on this clone: Its antigen target is currently unknown. There are no base qualities to consult, and no much larger clone falls within one base.

One collaborating source in Seattle enrolled patients during active infection and followed them longitudinally through the course of disease. The collaborating institutions used their own protocols to collect whole blood in K2EDTA tubes. For TCRbeta analysis, collaborator samples were shipped as frozen whole blood, as isolated PBMCs, or as DNA extracted from either sample type. Deletion took 5 bases off V and 3 bases off J, with a span of 13 bases between the germline ends. The CDR3, cysteine through phenylalanine, is 15 amino acids long. Only the CDR3 region is kept as DNA, spanning 45 bases read in frame from base 1. CDR1 and CDR2 were assigned from the germline V gene as MNHEY and SVGAGI.

The sequence is built from TRBV6-5 and TRBJ1-4, with the D gene not confidently named. The receptor comes from a man aged 55 to 70 with COVID-19, enrolled during active disease. The sequenced sample consisted of peripheral blood. The CDR3 sequence is CASSRSRAANEKLFF. The DNA is as follows: TGTGCCAGCAGTCGTTCGCGGGCGGCTAATGAAAAACTGTTTTTT.